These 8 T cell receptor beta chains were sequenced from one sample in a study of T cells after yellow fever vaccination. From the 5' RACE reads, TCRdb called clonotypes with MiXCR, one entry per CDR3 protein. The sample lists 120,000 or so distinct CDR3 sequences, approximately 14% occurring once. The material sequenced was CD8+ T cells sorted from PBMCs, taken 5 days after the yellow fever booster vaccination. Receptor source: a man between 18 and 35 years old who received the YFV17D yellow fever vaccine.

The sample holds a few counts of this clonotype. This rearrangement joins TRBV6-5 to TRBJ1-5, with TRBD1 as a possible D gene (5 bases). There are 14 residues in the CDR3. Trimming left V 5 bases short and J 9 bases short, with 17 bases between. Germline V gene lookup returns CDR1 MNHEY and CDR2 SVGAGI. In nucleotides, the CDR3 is TGTGCCAGCAGTCCCCGGGACGGAGAGGGGCCCCAGCATTTT. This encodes CASSPRDGEGPQHF.

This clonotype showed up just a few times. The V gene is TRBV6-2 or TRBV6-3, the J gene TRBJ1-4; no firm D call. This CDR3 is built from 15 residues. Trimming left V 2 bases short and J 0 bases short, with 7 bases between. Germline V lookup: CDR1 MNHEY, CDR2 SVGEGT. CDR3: CASSYPRPTNEKLFF. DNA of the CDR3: TGTGCCAGCAGTTACCCGCGTCCAACTAATGAAAAACTGTTTTTT.

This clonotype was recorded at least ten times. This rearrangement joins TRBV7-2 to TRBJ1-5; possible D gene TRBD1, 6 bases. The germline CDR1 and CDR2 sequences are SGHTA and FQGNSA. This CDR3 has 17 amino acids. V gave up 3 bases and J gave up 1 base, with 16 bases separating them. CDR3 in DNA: TGTGCCAGCAGCTTGTGGCACTCGGGACAAAGCAATCAGCCCCAGCATTTT. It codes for CASSLWHSGQSNQPQHF.

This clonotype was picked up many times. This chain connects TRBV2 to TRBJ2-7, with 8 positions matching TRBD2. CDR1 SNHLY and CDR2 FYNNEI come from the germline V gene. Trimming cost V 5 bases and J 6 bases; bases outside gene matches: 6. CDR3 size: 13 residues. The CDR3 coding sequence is TGTGCCAGCAGTCTGGGACTAGAGGTCGAGCAGTACTTC. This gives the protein CASSLGLEVEQYF.

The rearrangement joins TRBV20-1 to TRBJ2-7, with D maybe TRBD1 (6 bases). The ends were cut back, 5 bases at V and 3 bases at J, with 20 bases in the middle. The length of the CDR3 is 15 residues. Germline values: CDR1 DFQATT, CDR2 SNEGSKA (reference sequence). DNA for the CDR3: TGCAGTGCTCCTAACCTTCGGGACATAGGCTACGAGCAGTACTTC. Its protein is CSAPNLRDIGYEQYF.

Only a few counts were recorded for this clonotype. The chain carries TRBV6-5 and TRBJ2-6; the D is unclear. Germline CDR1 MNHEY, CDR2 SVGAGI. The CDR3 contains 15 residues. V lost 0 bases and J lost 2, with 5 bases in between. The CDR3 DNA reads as TGTGCCAGCAGTTACTCTGGGACTGGGGCCAACGTCCTGACTTTC. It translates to CASSYSGTGANVLTF.

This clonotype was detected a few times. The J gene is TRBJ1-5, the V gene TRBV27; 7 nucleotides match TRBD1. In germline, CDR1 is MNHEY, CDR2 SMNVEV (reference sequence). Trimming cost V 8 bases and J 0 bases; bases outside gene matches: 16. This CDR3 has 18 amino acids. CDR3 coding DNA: TGTGCCAGCGCCCGAGGACAGGACCCCCGCTATAGCAATCAGCCCCAGCATTTT. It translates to CASARGQDPRYSNQPQHF.

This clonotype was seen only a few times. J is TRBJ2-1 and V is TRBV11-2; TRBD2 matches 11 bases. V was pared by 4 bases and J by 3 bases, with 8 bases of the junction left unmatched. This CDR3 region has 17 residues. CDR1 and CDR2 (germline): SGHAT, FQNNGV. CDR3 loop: CASSSPLTSGDYNEQFF. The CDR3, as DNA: TGTGCCAGCAGCTCCCCCCTGACTAGCGGGGACTACAATGAGCAGTTCTTC. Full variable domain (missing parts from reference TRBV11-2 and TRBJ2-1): EAGVAQSPRYKIIEKRQSVAFWCNPISGHATLYWYQQILGQGPKLLIQFQNNGVVDDSQLPKDRFSAERLKGVDSTLKIQPAKLEDSAVYLCASSSPLTSGDYNEQFFGPGTRLTVL.